This TCR beta chain was profiled in a study of blood T cell repertoires in COVID-19. Study as a whole: The United States, Italy and Spain supplied acute and convalescent COVID-19 samples. From T cells, B-cell-depleted T cells, or PBMCs came the material, which was cDNA or gDNA.

Study processing details: Cell counts per sample came from amplifying reference gene primers. TCRdb keeps only in-frame clones here, not all; method: immunoSEQ multiplex PCR. From that table come the V and J calls and clone size; the DNA was used to work out D and trimming. The sample holds roughly 280,000 clones, roughly 90% seen once. Material for sequencing was peripheral blood. The clonotype comes from a woman in her forties or fifties who had recovered from COVID-19.

The CDR3 spells CASRRRDLLTYEQYF. The CDR3 DNA is TGTGCCAGCAGGCGGCGGGACTTATTGACCTACGAGCAGTACTTC. The chain uses TRBV2 and TRBJ2-7; tentative D call: TRBD2 (6 bases). The CDR3 has 15 residues. Germline loops: CDR1 SNHLY, CDR2 FYNNEI. The ends were cut back, 6 bases at V and 2 bases at J, with 17 bases in the middle.